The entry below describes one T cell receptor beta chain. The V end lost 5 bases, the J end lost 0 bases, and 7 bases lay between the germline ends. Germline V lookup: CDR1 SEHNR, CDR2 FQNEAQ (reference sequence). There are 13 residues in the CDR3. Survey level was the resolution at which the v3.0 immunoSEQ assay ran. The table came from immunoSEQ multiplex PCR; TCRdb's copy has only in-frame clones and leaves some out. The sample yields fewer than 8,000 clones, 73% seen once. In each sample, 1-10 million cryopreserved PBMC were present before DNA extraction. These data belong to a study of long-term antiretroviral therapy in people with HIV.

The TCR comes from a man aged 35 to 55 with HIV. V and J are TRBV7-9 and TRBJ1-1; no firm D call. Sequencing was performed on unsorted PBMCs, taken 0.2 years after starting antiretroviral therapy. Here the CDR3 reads CASSLPLNTEAFF. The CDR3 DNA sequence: TGTGCCAGCAGCCTCCCCTTGAACACTGAAGCTTTCTTT.